A selection of T cell receptor beta chains follows, all from one sample in a study of shared clonotypes between healthy human individuals. Clones were read by immunoSEQ multiplex PCR, and TCRdb kept only the in-frame ones, dropping some. Among just over 2,000,000 clones listed, 90% to 95% were seen once. Specimen: naive CD4+ T cells sorted from blood. The receptors were sampled from a man aged 18 to 29 in good health. The CDR3 runs from the conserved cysteine through the conserved F or W. A D gene is named only where the DNA matches it firmly. Clone size is given for some rows only: seen once, a few or many times, or a class if the clone is expanded.

size: .; V: TRBV6-1; D: TRBD1; J: TRBJ1-5; DNA: TGTGCCAGCCGGGACAGGGGGGTAGGTCAGCCCCAGCATTTT; CDR3: CASRDRGVGQPQHF
size: .; V: TRBV2; D: .; J: TRBJ2-3; DNA: TGTGCCAGCACCGAGGGGCGCACCCGTAGCACAGATACGCAGTATTTT; CDR3: CASTEGRTRSTDTQYF
size: .; V: TRBV6-5; D: .; J: TRBJ1-4; DNA: TGTGCCAGCAGCCCCGGAAGTATTAATGAAAAACTGTTTTTT; CDR3: CASSPGSINEKLFF
size: .; V: TRBV29-1; D: .; J: TRBJ2-1; DNA: TGCAGCGTTGAAGGGCGGGCCGCTTACAATGAGCAGTTCTTC; CDR3: CSVEGRAAYNEQFF
size: .; V: TRBV7-8; D: .; J: TRBJ2-1; DNA: TGTGCCAGCAGCTTAGTAACCCTCAATGAGCAGTTCTTC; CDR3: CASSLVTLNEQFF
size: .; V: TRBV27; D: TRBD2; J: TRBJ2-3; DNA: TGTGCCAGCAGACGCCGAACCGGGACTAGCCAGGATACGCAGTATTTT; CDR3: CASRRRTGTSQDTQYF
size: once; V: TRBV7-6; D: TRBD2; J: TRBJ2-2; DNA: TGTGCCAGCACCAAGGAGGGACTAGGCCCCGGGGAGCTGTTTTTT; CDR3: CASTKEGLGPGELFF
size: .; V: TRBV7-3; D: .; J: TRBJ2-5; DNA: TGTGCCAGCAGCTCCGACCCGGGGGGCCTCGAGACCCAGTACTTC; CDR3: CASSSDPGGLETQYF
size: .; V: TRBV5-4; D: .; J: TRBJ2-3; DNA: TGTGCCAGCAGCTTTGGGGGTACCAGCGCAGATACGCAGTATTTT; CDR3: CASSFGGTSADTQYF
size: .; V: TRBV19; D: .; J: TRBJ1-4; DNA: TGTGCCAGCAGTACTCTTAATGAAAAACTGTTTTTT; CDR3: CASSTLNEKLFF
size: .; V: TRBV5-4; D: .; J: TRBJ2-1; DNA: TGTGCCAGCAGCATACAGGGAACGGTCCACAATGAGCAGTTCTTC; CDR3: CASSIQGTVHNEQFF
size: .; V: TRBV6-5; D: .; J: TRBJ1-2; DNA: TGTGCCAGCAGTTCGGACTTGTATGGCTACACCTTC; CDR3: CASSSDLYGYTF
size: .; V: TRBV6-6; D: TRBD2; J: TRBJ2-3; DNA: TGTGCCAGCACCATCGGACTAGCGGGTGGGGCGGGTACGCAGTATTTT; CDR3: CASTIGLAGGAGTQYF
size: .; V: TRBV7-9; D: .; J: TRBJ2-2; DNA: TGTGCCAGCAGCCCACTTGGGGGCAGGGCTCCCGGGGAGCTGTTTTTT; CDR3: CASSPLGGRAPGELFF
size: .; V: TRBV9; D: TRBD1; J: TRBJ2-1; DNA: TGTGCCAGCAGCCCACGCCAGGGGACAGGGGTTTTCGGTGAGCAGTTCTTC; CDR3: CASSPRQGTGVFGEQFF
size: .; V: TRBV7-2; D: .; J: TRBJ1-2; DNA: TGTGCCAGCAGCTTAGTATGGGGGGCTGAAGGCTACACCTTC; CDR3: CASSLVWGAEGYTF
size: .; V: TRBV15; D: .; J: TRBJ2-3; DNA: TGTGCCACCAGCAAAGAGCCAGGGGCTACCGCCTCCATTCGCACAGATACGCAGTATTTT; CDR3: CATSKEPGATASIRTDTQYF
size: once; V: TRBV7-2; D: .; J: TRBJ2-5; DNA: TGTGCCAGCAGCTTAGACCCCTCCCGAGAGACCCAGTACTTC; CDR3: CASSLDPSRETQYF
size: .; V: TRBV7-8; D: .; J: TRBJ1-3; DNA: TGTGCCAGCAAGCTTCCTCCCGGGAACACCATATATTTT; CDR3: CASKLPPGNTIYF
size: .; V: TRBV5-4; D: .; J: TRBJ2-7; DNA: TGTGCCAGCAGCTTGGCCCCAGTTGGGGAGCAGTACTTC; CDR3: CASSLAPVGEQYF
size: .; V: TRBV28; D: .; J: TRBJ1-2; DNA: TGTGCCAGCAGTACCAATGGCCCATATGGCTACACCTTC; CDR3: CASSTNGPYGYTF
size: .; V: TRBV19; D: TRBD2; J: TRBJ2-5; DNA: TGTGCCAGTAGTATATCTAGGACTAGCGGCCAAGAGACCCAGTACTTC; CDR3: CASSISRTSGQETQYF
size: .; V: TRBV7-2; D: .; J: TRBJ2-1; DNA: TGTGCCAGCAGCCCCCGGGCCGGGTATGAGCAGTTCTTC; CDR3: CASSPRAGYEQFF
size: .; V: TRBV4-1; D: TRBD1; J: TRBJ1-1; DNA: TGCGCCAGCAGCCGCAACACAGGGGGAGGGGAAAACACTGAAGCTTTCTTT; CDR3: CASSRNTGGGENTEAFF
size: .; V: TRBV7-8; D: TRBD1; J: TRBJ1-5; DNA: TGTGCCAGCAGCTCACCTGCAGGGGGAAGCAATCAGCCCCAGCATTTT; CDR3: CASSSPAGGSNQPQHF
size: .; V: TRBV28; D: TRBD2; J: TRBJ2-5; DNA: TGTGCCAGCAGCCCCGGGTCGCTAGCGGGGGCCAGGGAGACCCAGTACTTC; CDR3: CASSPGSLAGARETQYF
size: .; V: TRBV18; D: TRBD1; J: TRBJ1-4; DNA: TGTGCCAGCTCACCCGACTCTCGACAGGGTTGGGAAAAACTGTTTTTT; CDR3: CASSPDSRQGWEKLFF
size: .; V: TRBV6-5; D: TRBD1; J: TRBJ2-7; DNA: TGTGCCAGCAGACGACAGGGGGCCGGGTACGAGCAGTACTTC; CDR3: CASRRQGAGYEQYF
size: .; V: TRBV7-9; D: .; J: TRBJ2-3; DNA: TGTGCCAGCAGCTTAGATGGGGGTGGTACAGATACGCAGTATTTT; CDR3: CASSLDGGGTDTQYF
size: .; V: TRBV6-6; D: .; J: TRBJ1-4; DNA: TGTGCCAGCAGTTTTTCTGCAACTAATGAAAAACTGTTTTTT; CDR3: CASSFSATNEKLFF
size: .; V: TRBV5-6; D: .; J: TRBJ2-1; DNA: TGTGCCAGCAGCTTGGATGGGGCGCGGTCCTACAATGAGCAGTTCTTC; CDR3: CASSLDGARSYNEQFF
size: .; V: TRBV7-9; D: .; J: TRBJ2-7; DNA: TGTGCCAGCAGCTTGGAGGAGATCTCCTACGAGCAGTACTTC; CDR3: CASSLEEISYEQYF
size: .; V: TRBV30; D: .; J: TRBJ1-5; DNA: TGTGCCTGGAGTACCAACAGCAATCAGCCCCAGCATTTT; CDR3: CAWSTNSNQPQHF
size: .; V: TRBV6-4; D: .; J: TRBJ1-6; DNA: TGTGCCAGCAGTGACTCAGGGGGGGGACTCCCCGCCAGCTCCTATAATTCACCCCTCCACTTT; CDR3: CASSDSGGGLPASSYNSPLHF
size: .; V: TRBV28; D: TRBD2; J: TRBJ2-7; DNA: TGTGCCAGCGAGCGGGGGGGCAGCCACGAGCAGTACTTC; CDR3: CASERGGSHEQYF
size: .; V: TRBV2; D: TRBD1; J: TRBJ2-5; DNA: TGTGCCAGCAATTTGCAGGGGGCGATATACCAAGAGACCCAGTACTTC; CDR3: CASNLQGAIYQETQYF
size: .; V: TRBV9; D: .; J: TRBJ2-5; DNA: TGTGCCAGCAGCTCCCCACAGGAACAAGAGACCCAGTACTTC; CDR3: CASSSPQEQETQYF
size: .; V: TRBV5-1; D: .; J: TRBJ2-7; DNA: TGCGCCAGCAGCCTGGGGCAGGGGAGGGCCTACGAGCAGTACTTC; CDR3: CASSLGQGRAYEQYF
size: .; V: TRBV10-3; D: .; J: TRBJ2-3; DNA: TGTGCCATCAGTCCGGGACAACGACTCACAGATACGCAGTATTTT; CDR3: CAISPGQRLTDTQYF
size: .; V: TRBV14; D: .; J: TRBJ2-3; DNA: TGTGCCAGCAGCTTTTTGGTGGAGAGCACAGATACGCAGTATTTT; CDR3: CASSFLVESTDTQYF
size: .; V: TRBV6-1; D: .; J: TRBJ2-1; DNA: TGTGCCAGCACGTTCTACAATGAGCAGTTCTTC; CDR3: CASTFYNEQFF
size: .; V: TRBV15; D: .; J: TRBJ2-5; DNA: TGTGCCACCAGCAGAGACGGCACCCAAGAGACCCAGTACTTC; CDR3: CATSRDGTQETQYF
size: .; V: TRBV7-9; D: TRBD2; J: TRBJ2-7; DNA: TGTGCCAGCAGCTTAGAAGCGGGGGGGCCTGCCGAGCAGTACTTC; CDR3: CASSLEAGGPAEQYF
size: .; V: TRBV6-1; D: .; J: TRBJ2-6; DNA: TGTGCCAGCAGTGAATCGGGGGCCAACGTCCTGACTTTC; CDR3: CASSESGANVLTF
size: once; V: TRBV5-6; D: .; J: TRBJ2-7; DNA: TGTGCCAGCAGCTTGGAGGGGCTGCGGACCGGGGAGCAGTACTTC; CDR3: CASSLEGLRTGEQYF
size: .; V: TRBV7-2; D: .; J: TRBJ2-2; DNA: TGTGCCAGCAGCTTAGCAAACCCCCCGAGGGAGCTGTTTTTT; CDR3: CASSLANPPRELFF
size: once; V: TRBV4-3; D: .; J: TRBJ2-1; DNA: TGCGCCAGCAGCCAAGACCCCGGACTACGCTACAATGAGCAGTTCTTC; CDR3: CASSQDPGLRYNEQFF
size: .; V: TRBV7-6; D: .; J: TRBJ1-5; DNA: TGTGCCAGCAGCTTAACAGGAACTAGCAATCAGCCCCAGCATTTT; CDR3: CASSLTGTSNQPQHF
size: few; V: TRBV27; D: TRBD1; J: TRBJ1-6; DNA: TGTGCCAGCAGTTACGGACAGGGGACTTCACCCCTCCACTTT; CDR3: CASSYGQGTSPLHF
size: .; V: TRBV2; D: .; J: TRBJ1-1; DNA: TGTGCCAGCAGTCCTGAGGGGGGTTTTATGAACACTGAAGCTTTCTTT; CDR3: CASSPEGGFMNTEAFF